A selection of T cell receptor beta chains follows, all from one sample in a study of blood T cell repertoires in COVID-19. Produced via immunoSEQ multiplex PCR; TCRdb's table is partial and in-frame only. The sample has 150,000 to 200,000 clones, more than 85% seen once. What was sequenced was peripheral blood. Every receptor here comes from a man between 50 and 59 years old with acute or convalescent COVID-19. Both conserved end residues are part of each CDR3. D genes are given only for firm matches. Clone size is shown for a subset of rows, as once, few, many or a class of expanded clone.

d_gene	v_gene	abundance	j_gene	CDR3nt	CDR3aa
TRBD1	TRBV29-1	.	TRBJ1-2	TGCAGCGTTAACGACAGGGATGGCTACACCTTC	CSVNDRDGYTF
TRBD1	TRBV5-1	.	TRBJ2-1	TGCGCCAGCAGGGTGCAGGGGGAAGACAATGAGCAGTTCTTC	CASRVQGEDNEQFF
TRBD1	TRBV28	.	TRBJ2-5	TGTGCCAGCAGACCACCCCGGGACAGGGGTACCCAGTACTTC	CASRPPRDRGTQYF
TRBD2	TRBV19	.	TRBJ2-1	TGTGCCAGTAGTTGGTCGGGACTAGCGGGAGGTAATGAGCAGTTCTTC	CASSWSGLAGGNEQFF
.	TRBV6-5	.	TRBJ1-5	TGTGCCAGCAGTTTCGACAGTAGCAATCAGCCCCAGCATTTT	CASSFDSSNQPQHF
TRBD1	TRBV7-2	.	TRBJ2-2	TGTGCCAGCAGCTCGAGGACAGGGGGAGGCGGGGAGCTGTTTTTT	CASSSRTGGGGELFF
TRBD2	TRBV9	.	TRBJ2-5	TGTGCCAGCAGCGCCGGGACTAGCGGGGGCGAGACCCAGTACTTC	CASSAGTSGGETQYF
.	TRBV6-6	.	TRBJ2-7	TGTGCCAGCAGTTACTCAGTGGGGGCCGAGCAGTACTTC	CASSYSVGAEQYF
TRBD2	TRBV28	.	TRBJ2-3	TGTGCCAGCTCCTCTCGACTAGCGGGGGGCACAGATACGCAGTATTTT	CASSSRLAGGTDTQYF
TRBD2	TRBV5-6	.	TRBJ2-3	TGTGCCAGCAGCTTGTATTCGCGGGGGGGCTCCGATACGCAGTATTTT	CASSLYSRGGSDTQYF
.	TRBV7-9	once	TRBJ1-1	TGTGCCAGCAGCTTAGATGCAGGGCGTAAAGCTTTCTTT	CASSLDAGRKAFF
.	TRBV6-1	few	TRBJ1-6	TGTGCCAGCAGGGAAGACAGAACCTATAATTCACCCCTCCACTTT	CASREDRTYNSPLHF
.	TRBV4-1	.	TRBJ1-5	TGCGCCAGCAGCCAGGGAGGGACCGCTTATAGCAATCAGCCCCAGCATTTT	CASSQGGTAYSNQPQHF
.	TRBV27	.	TRBJ2-4	TGTGCCAGCAGTTTGAAAGGATCGGGCAAAAACATTCAGTACTTC	CASSLKGSGKNIQYF
TRBD2	TRBV19	.	TRBJ2-3	TGTGCCAGTAGTATCTCTCGGGGGGCAGATACGCAGTATTTT	CASSISRGADTQYF
TRBD2	TRBV7-6	.	TRBJ2-1	TGTGCCAGCAGCTTACAATCAACGGGGGGGAGTACCGGCAGAAATGAGCAGTTCTTC	CASSLQSTGGSTGRNEQFF
TRBD1	TRBV5-4	.	TRBJ1-2	TGTGCCAGCAGCCTAGACAGGGTCTATGGCTACACCTTC	CASSLDRVYGYTF
.	TRBV2	.	TRBJ1-1	TGTGCCAGCAGATTTGGGGGAGGGTGGACTGAAGCTTTCTTT	CASRFGGGWTEAFF
TRBD1	TRBV19	.	TRBJ2-7	TGTGCCAGTAGTCCGTACCTGACAGGGTCCCACGAGCAGTACTTC	CASSPYLTGSHEQYF
TRBD2	TRBV30	once	TRBJ2-2	TGTGCCTGGAGCGGACTAGCGGGAGTCACCGGGGAGCTGTTTTTT	CAWSGLAGVTGELFF
.	TRBV30	.	TRBJ1-5	TGTGCCTGGAGTGTGAAAGGAGATCAGCCCCAGCATTTT	CAWSVKGDQPQHF
.	TRBV7-3	.	TRBJ2-2	TGTGCCAGCAGCCGGGTTGTTAACACCGGGGAGCTGTTTTTT	CASSRVVNTGELFF
.	TRBV7-9	.	TRBJ1-2	TGTGCCAGCAGCTTAGGTAGCTATGGCTACACCTTC	CASSLGSYGYTF
.	TRBV19	.	TRBJ1-5	TGTGCCAGTGGCCCCCCTTATAGCAATCAGCCCCAGCATTTT	CASGPPYSNQPQHF
TRBD1	TRBV5-4	.	TRBJ1-1	TGTGCCAGCAGCCTAGACAGGGACACTGAAGCTTTCTTT	CASSLDRDTEAFF
.	TRBV3-1/TRBV3-2	.	TRBJ2-5	TGTGCCAGCAGCCATTTTTACGTTGGCGGGGAGACCCAGTACTTC	CASSHFYVGGETQYF
.	TRBV27	.	TRBJ2-3	TGTGCCAGCAGTTTCGGAGGGCGGGTCACAGATACGCAGTATTTT	CASSFGGRVTDTQYF
.	TRBV7-2	.	TRBJ1-1	TGTGCCAGCAGAAGCGTCGGTATGATGGTGGAAGCTTTCTTT	CASRSVGMMVEAFF
.	TRBV27	.	TRBJ1-5	TGTGCCAGCAGTTTGACGTATGGCAGGGGTGGCAATCAGCCCCAGCATTTT	CASSLTYGRGGNQPQHF
TRBD1	TRBV29-1	.	TRBJ1-4	TGCAGCGTTGGGGACAGGGGGGACCCTTACCGTTTTTTT	CSVGDRGDPYRFF
.	TRBV7-9	.	TRBJ2-5	TGTGCCAGCAGCCCTAGTAGAAGCGACCAAGAGACCCAGTACTTC	CASSPSRSDQETQYF
.	TRBV28	.	TRBJ2-5	TGTGCCAGCAGTTTGATCGGGGAGCTGCAAGAGACCCAGTACTTC	CASSLIGELQETQYF
TRBD2	TRBV9	.	TRBJ2-1	TGTGCCAGCAGCCCCAGCGGGACCGGTTCTCTTGATGAGCAGTTCTTC	CASSPSGTGSLDEQFF
.	TRBV3-1/TRBV3-2	.	TRBJ2-2	TGTGCCAGCAGCGCGGACACCTACACCGGGGAGCTGTTTTTT	CASSADTYTGELFF
.	TRBV6-5	.	TRBJ2-1	TGTGCCAGCAGACGGGACAATGGCAACAATGAGCAGTTCTTC	CASRRDNGNNEQFF
TRBD1	TRBV19	.	TRBJ2-7	TGTGCCAGTAGTACCCCCGGGACAGAAAACTACGAGCAGTACTTC	CASSTPGTENYEQYF
.	TRBV10-3	.	TRBJ2-6	TGTGCCATCAGTAACAGGGAGTCTGGGGCCAACGTCCTGACTTTC	CAISNRESGANVLTF
.	TRBV27	once	TRBJ2-1	TGTGCCAGCAGTTTATTAGAAAGAGGAATGCCGTTCTACAATGAGCAGTTCTTC	CASSLLERGMPFYNEQFF
.	TRBV6-7	.	TRBJ1-4	TGTGCCAGCAGGGACAGAACTAATGAAAAACTGTTTTTT	CASRDRTNEKLFF
TRBD1	TRBV10-3	few	TRBJ1-5	TGTGCCATCGGGGAGACAGGGCTTAACAATCAGCCCCAGCATTTT	CAIGETGLNNQPQHF